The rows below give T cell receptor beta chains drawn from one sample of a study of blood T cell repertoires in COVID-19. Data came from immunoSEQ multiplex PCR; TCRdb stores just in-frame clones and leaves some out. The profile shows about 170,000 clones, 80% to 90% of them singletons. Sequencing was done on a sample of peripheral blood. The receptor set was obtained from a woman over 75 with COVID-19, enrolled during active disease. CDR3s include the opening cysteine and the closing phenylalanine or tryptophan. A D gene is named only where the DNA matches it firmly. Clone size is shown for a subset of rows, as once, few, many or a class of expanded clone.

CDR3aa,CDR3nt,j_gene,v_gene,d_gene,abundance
CASSPRTGSSYEQYF,TGTGCCAGCAGCCCCCGGACAGGGAGCTCCTACGAGCAGTACTTC,TRBJ2-7,TRBV7-9,TRBD1,.
CASSLTAESNQPQHF,TGTGCCAGCAGCTTGACGGCGGAGAGCAATCAGCCCCAGCATTTT,TRBJ1-5,TRBV5-6,.,.
CASSQEGQGSHYGYTF,TGCGCCAGCAGCCAAGAGGGACAGGGGAGTCACTATGGCTACACCTTC,TRBJ1-2,TRBV4-3,TRBD1,.
CASSTPGLYGYTF,TGTGCCAGCAGTACCCCGGGACTCTATGGCTACACCTTC,TRBJ1-2,TRBV28,.,.
CATTTGAGETQYF,TGTGCCACCACGACAGGGGCTGGGGAGACCCAGTACTTC,TRBJ2-5,TRBV2,TRBD1,.
CASSPTGMSTEAFF,TGTGCCAGTAGTCCGACAGGGATGAGCACTGAAGCTTTCTTT,TRBJ1-1,TRBV19,TRBD1,.
CASSGRTGPVYGYTF,TGTGCCAGCAGCGGACGGACAGGACCCGTCTATGGCTACACCTTC,TRBJ1-2,TRBV5-5,TRBD1,.
CASSQEWGLETQYF,TGTGCCAGCAGTCAGGAGTGGGGGCTGGAGACCCAGTACTTC,TRBJ2-5,TRBV7-2,.,.
CATSDPGTSIQYF,TGTGCCACCAGTGACCCCGGGACAAGCATTCAGTACTTC,TRBJ2-4,TRBV24-1,.,.
CSASNRGRETQYF,TGCAGTGCTAGTAACAGGGGGCGAGAGACCCAGTACTTC,TRBJ2-5,TRBV20-1,TRBD1,once
CASSSPGQGKGEQFF,TGTGCCAGCAGCTCCCCGGGACAGGGTAAGGGTGAGCAGTTCTTC,TRBJ2-1,TRBV7-8,TRBD1,.
CASSRDLAAKNIQYF,TGTGCCAGCAGCAGAGACCTAGCAGCCAAAAACATTCAGTACTTC,TRBJ2-4,TRBV27,.,.
CATSGGVLHNEQFF,TGTGCCACTTCCGGCGGGGTTCTCCACAATGAGCAGTTCTTC,TRBJ2-1,TRBV10-3,.,.
CASSLEPLPASYNEQFF,TGTGCCAGCAGCTTAGAACCGTTACCTGCGAGCTACAATGAGCAGTTCTTC,TRBJ2-1,TRBV11-3,.,.